The 19 T cell receptor beta chains in this list originate from one sample, sequenced in a study of human thymus T cells. The protocol was immunoSEQ multiplex PCR, while the TCRdb copy is restricted to in-frame clones and leaves out a portion. The sample has 45,000 to 50,000 clones, approximately 95% seen once. The sequenced sample was blood. The receptors here all came from a girl in the first two years of life with a congenital heart defect but otherwise immunologically healthy.

V is TRBV27 and J is TRBJ2-7, with 11 bases matching TRBD1. The CDR3 contains 15 residues. V dropped 3 bases and J dropped 3; count of bases not matched to a gene: 4. Germline V gene lookup returns CDR1 MNHEY and CDR2 SMNVEV (reference sequence). The CDR3 DNA reads TGTGCCAGCAGTTTTACCGGGACAGGGGGCTACGAGCAGTACTTC. This translates into CASSFTGTGGYEQYF.

The V gene is TRBV13, the J gene TRBJ2-3, with 16 bases lining up with TRBD2. V gave up 5 bases and J gave up 1 base; unmatched junction bases: 9. The CDR3 is 19 residues long. Germline CDR1 reads PRHDT; CDR2 reads FYEKMQ (reference sequence). The chain's CDR3 is CASSRIGTSGRAGTDTQYF. The CDR3 nucleotides are TGTGCCAGCAGCCGAATCGGGACTAGCGGGAGGGCCGGCACAGATACGCAGTATTTT.

The chain recombines TRBV15 with TRBJ2-4; D is tentatively TRBD1 or TRBD2 (5 bases each). Trimming cost V 4 bases and J 3 bases, with 13 bases left between them. The CDR3 loop spans 15 amino acids. Looked up from germline, CDR1 is LNHNV and CDR2 is YYDKDF (reference sequence). In nucleotides, the CDR3 is TGTGCCACCAGCATGAGGGGAGAGGGCAAAAACATTCAGTACTTC. Amino acids: CATSMRGEGKNIQYF.

The chain joins TRBV4-1 to TRBJ2-5; no clear D gene. V lost 4 bases, J lost 0 bases, and 15 bases lay in between. This CDR3 comprises 16 residues. CDR1 is MGHRA, CDR2 YSYEKL, per germline. The CDR3 loop is CASSPKGARYQETQYF. The DNA for the CDR3 is TGCGCCAGCAGCCCGAAGGGCGCTCGGTACCAAGAGACCCAGTACTTC.

The V call is TRBV14, the J call TRBJ2-3; 8 bases map to TRBD1. The CDR3 is 17 residues long. J was trimmed by 3 bases and V by 0 bases; bases with no gene match: 8. Germline V gene data show CDR1 as SGHDN and CDR2 as FVKESK. CDR3 nucleotides: TGTGCCAGCAGCCAAGAAGAGGACAGGGCGTGGACAGATACGCAGTATTTT. Its protein is CASSQEEDRAWTDTQYF.

This chain links TRBV6-5 with TRBJ2-3, with 7 positions matching TRBD2. Germline V gives CDR1 MNHEY, CDR2 SVGAGI. There are 16 residues in the CDR3. Unmatched junction bases numbered 10, after V lost 2 bases and J lost 5 bases. As DNA, the CDR3 is TGTGCCAGCAGTTACCGCCTCCCGGGAGGTTTAGATACGCAGTATTTT. Translating it yields CASSYRLPGGLDTQYF.

To note about this clone: Its ends do not fully match the called genes, so a read error is possible. The V gene is TRBV7-9, the J gene TRBJ2-7; D may match TRBD1 or TRBD2 (5 bases each). This CDR3 is built from 13 residues. Germline-derived CDR1 and CDR2 are SEHNR and FQNEAQ (reference sequence). The CDR3 coding sequence is TGTGCCAGCAGCCGTGCCGGGACGGCCTCGTGGCACTTC. Its translation is CASSRAGTASWHF.

The chain employs TRBV11-2 and TRBJ2-1; D not certain. The CDR3 consists of 12 residues. The V gene's germline CDR1 is SGHAT and CDR2 FQNNGV. Trimming left V 3 bases short and J 8 bases short, with 8 bases between. The CDR3, as DNA: TGTGCCAGCAGCTTGGGCCGCGATGAGCAGTTCTTC. It translates to CASSLGRDEQFF.

The V and J genes are TRBV7-2 and TRBJ1-2; D remains ambiguous. This CDR3 is 13 amino acids long. The ends were cut back, 3 bases at V and 0 bases at J, with 5 bases in the middle. Per germline, CDR1 SGHTA and CDR2 FQGNSA. CDR3 region: CASSLEPNYGYTF. The CDR3 DNA follows: TGTGCCAGCAGCTTGGAACCTAACTATGGCTACACCTTC.

This chain joins TRBV2 and TRBJ2-6; 8 nucleotides agree with TRBD1. This CDR3 is built from 18 residues. In germline, CDR1 is SNHLY, CDR2 FYNNEI. The trim removed 6 bases at V and 0 bases at J, leaving 10 bases unmatched. The CDR3 here is CASRIQGGVLSGANVLTF. The CDR3 coding sequence is TGTGCCAGCAGGATACAGGGGGGAGTACTCTCTGGGGCCAACGTCCTGACTTTC. Supplemented by reference TRBV2 and TRBJ2-6, the full variable domain reads EPEVTQTPSHQVTQMGQEVILRCVPISNHLYFYWYRQILGQKVEFLVSFYNNEISEKSEIFDDQFSVERPDGSNFTLKIRSTKLEDSAMYFCASRIQGGVLSGANVLTFGAGSRLTVL.

The rearrangement joins TRBV7-6 to TRBJ1-5, with D unclear. Germline CDR1 SGHVS, CDR2 FNYEAQ. The CDR3 has 15 residues. V was cut by 0 bases and J by 4 bases, with 10 bases left in between. CDR3 in DNA: TGTGCCAGCAGCTTAGCGCAAGGTAGAAATCAGCCCCAGCATTTT. Its translation is CASSLAQGRNQPQHF.

This clone appeared a few times. This chain uses TRBV5-4 with TRBJ2-7, with TRBD1 matching over 10 bases. The V gene end was trimmed by 6 bases and the J gene end by 5 bases; junction bases not matched to a gene: 8. The length of the CDR3 is 14 residues. Germline CDR1 reads SGHNT; CDR2 reads YYREEE (reference sequence). CDR3 in DNA: TGTGCCAGCATTGCCGGGACAGGGGACCACGAGCAGTACTTC. It is translated as CASIAGTGDHEQYF.

This chain joins TRBV20-1 and TRBJ1-1, with a tentative D call TRBD1 (6 bases). CDR1 is DFQATT, CDR2 SNEGSKA, per germline (reference sequence). Trimming stripped 3 bases from V and 5 bases from J, with 7 bases between. The CDR3 is made up of 11 amino acids. The CDR3 reads CSARQGTEAFF. The CDR3 coding sequence is TGCAGTGCTAGGCAGGGGACTGAAGCTTTCTTT.

The chain employs TRBV10-3 and TRBJ2-3; weak D call: TRBD2 (5 bases). CDR1 ENHRY and CDR2 SYGVKD come from the germline V gene. This CDR3 is 17 amino acids long. Trimming took off 4 bases at V and 6 bases at J, with 23 bases between the two ends. The CDR3, as DNA: TGTGCCATCAGTGGCACTACTAGTCCGTCCGCCTCGGATACGCAGTATTTT. Translation gives CAISGTTSPSASDTQYF.

This sequence joins TRBV5-1 and TRBJ1-2, with a weak D call TRBD1 (5 bases). Germline assignment: CDR1 SGHRS and CDR2 YFSETQ. The CDR3 length is 13 residues. V was shortened by 4 bases and J by 6 bases, with 13 bases between the two germline ends. The CDR3 nucleotides read TGCGCCAGCAGCCTGGGGGATCCCGATGGCTACACCTTC. This sequence encodes CASSLGDPDGYTF.

The gene calls are TRBV7-8 and TRBJ1-5; 9 bases align to TRBD1. The length of the CDR3 is 14 residues. The trim removed 4 bases at V and 9 bases at J, leaving 7 bases unmatched. CDR1 and CDR2 from the germline V gene are SGHVS and FQNEAQ. CDR3 DNA sequence: TGTGCCAGCAGCTCAGGACAGGGGAGGAGGCCCCAGCATTTT. It yields the protein CASSSGQGRRPQHF.

The chain employs TRBV7-2 and TRBJ2-7; TRBD1 aligns across 8 bases. Germline loops: CDR1 SGHTA, CDR2 FQGNSA. The CDR3 extends over 15 amino acids. J was trimmed by 2 bases and V by 5 bases; bases with no gene match: 8. CDR3 loop: CASSNSGTGAYEQYF. In DNA, the CDR3 is TGTGCCAGCAGCAACTCCGGGACAGGCGCCTACGAGCAGTACTTC.

The chain has TRBV28 and TRBJ2-1; TRBD2 matches at 9 bases. Looked up from germline, CDR1 is MDHEN and CDR2 is SYDVKM. This CDR3 has 15 residues. Trimming removed 4 bases from V and 4 bases from J; junction bases left unmatched: 5. CDR3 loop: CASSSLAGGYNEQFF. CDR3 nucleotide sequence: TGTGCCAGCAGTTCCTTGGCGGGAGGGTACAATGAGCAGTTCTTC.

This clone has a single count. This chain joins TRBV20-1 and TRBJ2-2; D uncertain. From germline, CDR1 is DFQATT and CDR2 SNEGSKA (reference sequence). The ends were cut back, 5 bases at V and 1 base at J, with 2 bases in the middle. The CDR3 totals 11 residues. CDR3 sequence: CSARNTGELFF. CDR3 nucleotide sequence: TGCAGTGCTCGGAACACCGGGGAGCTGTTTTTT.